These 16 T cell receptor beta chains were sequenced from one sample in a study of T-cell memory formation after mild COVID-19 (dated by TCRdb to the early 2020s). Library prep was done by 5' RACE. Data came from an Illumina NovaSeq 6000. The raw public reads went through TCRdb reprocessing: fastp at Q25, MiXCR clone calling, in-frame beta chains kept. Here each entry gathers all rows of one CDR3 protein and keeps the most common genes and DNA. The sample table shows around 340,000 distinct CDR3 sequences, and around 13% are seen once. The ten largest clones capture about a fifth of the sample. Material: PBMCs or a T cell subset sorted from them (not recorded which). The receptors stem from a man younger than 35 who had mild COVID-19 (a few samples of this study predate the infection). The sample titles of this study are shuffled in the database, so cell type and time point are left out; the donor was told from shared clones.

This clonotype was counted only a few times. V usage is TRBV9 and J usage is TRBJ1-2, with 7 bases fitting TRBD1. The V segment lost 0 bases and the J segment 2 bases; nucleotides outside the gene matches: 4. Germline V gives CDR1 SGDLS, CDR2 YYNGEE. This CDR3 spans 15 amino acids. The CDR3 protein is CASSVGDRDNYGYTF. As DNA, the CDR3 is TGTGCCAGCAGCGTAGGCGACAGGGACAACTATGGCTACACCTTC.

This clonotype appeared a few times. The chain joins TRBV6-6 to TRBJ1-1, with 7 bases matching TRBD1. CDR3 length equals 14 residues. The V gene's germline CDR1 is MNHNY and CDR2 SVGAGI (reference sequence). V was pared by 4 bases and J by 6 bases, with 8 bases of the junction left unmatched. CDR3 DNA: TGTGCCAGCAGTTGGGGGACAGTTTCGTCTGAAGCTTTCTTT. Amino acid sequence: CASSWGTVSSEAFF.

This clonotype was observed a few times. This CDR3 is CASSYSTQNRGGSGANVLTF. CDR3 DNA: TGTGCCAGCAGTTACTCGACCCAGAACAGGGGTGGCTCTGGGGCCAACGTCCTGACTTTC. J is TRBJ2-6 and V is TRBV6-5; 7 nucleotides match TRBD1. V trimming: 0 bases; J trimming: 0 bases; junction bases outside the gene matches: 11. The germline gives CDR1 MNHEY, CDR2 SVGAGI. The CDR3 runs to 20 residues.

This clonotype has just a few counts. The chain carries TRBV4-2 and TRBJ2-1; 10 nucleotides line up with TRBD2. V lost 0 bases and J lost 7; bases outside the gene matches: 6. Germline CDR1 LGHNA, CDR2 YNFKEQ. The CDR3 has 16 amino acids. The CDR3 reads CASSQEKRGGLNEQFF. In DNA, the CDR3 is TGTGCCAGCAGCCAAGAGAAGCGGGGGGGCCTAAATGAGCAGTTCTTC.

The chain recombines TRBV9 with TRBJ2-7, with 7 bases aligning to TRBD2. Germline lookup yields CDR1 SGDLS and CDR2 YYNGEE. This CDR3 region has 15 residues. V trimming: 1 base; J trimming: 2 bases; junction bases outside the gene matches: 6. The CDR3 loop is CASSVTAGTTYEQYF. The DNA for the CDR3 is TGTGCCAGCAGCGTAACAGCGGGGACCACCTACGAGCAGTACTTC. The whole variable domain, remainder taken from reference TRBV9 and TRBJ2-7, is DSGVTQTPKHLITATGQRVTLRCSPRSGDLSVYWYQQSLDQGLQFLIQYYNGEERAKGNILERFSAQQFPDLHSELNLSSLELGDSALYFCASSVTAGTTYEQYFGPGTRLTVT.

This clonotype has more than one count but fewer than ten. This chain connects TRBV7-2 to TRBJ1-6, with a tentative D call TRBD1 (6 bases). Germline lookup yields CDR1 SGHTA and CDR2 FQGNSA. The CDR3 covers 14 residues. Trimming shortened V by 5 bases and J by 9 bases, and 14 bases separated the two germline ends. The CDR3 is CASSRQAAGSPLHF. For the CDR3, the DNA is TGTGCCAGCAGCAGACAGGCCGCGGGTTCACCCCTCCACTTT.

This clonotype has just a few counts. V usage is TRBV7-3 and J usage is TRBJ2-5; TRBD2 might be the D (6 bases). Trimming pared 2 bases from V and 4 bases from J, leaving 8 bases between. Germline values: CDR1 SGHTA, CDR2 FQGTGA. This CDR3 comprises 13 residues. This chain's CDR3 is CASSLASAETQYF. CDR3 bases: TGTGCCAGCAGCTTAGCTAGCGCAGAGACCCAGTACTTC.

The chain employs TRBV6-5 and TRBJ2-1; 7 bases align to TRBD2. Germline trimming cut 0 bases from V and 6 bases from J; bases unmatched to any gene: 5. CDR1 is MNHEY, CDR2 SVGAGI, per germline. This CDR3 spans 15 amino acids. DNA of the CDR3: TGTGCCAGCAGTTACTCGGCGGGGGACGTCAATGAGCAGTTCTTC. It translates to CASSYSAGDVNEQFF.

This clonotype has more than one count but fewer than ten. V is TRBV4-1 and J is TRBJ1-6; D not certain. This CDR3 comprises 14 residues. The germline V gene encodes CDR1 MGHRA and CDR2 YSYEKL. V lost 4 bases and J 9 bases, leaving 13 bases between the germline ends. In DNA form, the CDR3 reads TGCGCCAGCAGCCCCAGCAGTCGAGGTTCACCCCTCCACTTT. It encodes CASSPSSRGSPLHF.

This clonotype was seen repeatedly, ten times or more. V is TRBV4-1 and J is TRBJ1-4, with D possibly being TRBD1 (6 bases). The germline CDR1 and CDR2 sequences are MGHRA and YSYEKL. The CDR3 runs 15 residues. V lost 2 bases and J lost 3, with 10 bases in between. The CDR3 is CASSQTGTSNEKLFF. CDR3 DNA: TGCGCCAGCAGCCAAACAGGGACCTCTAATGAAAAACTGTTTTTT.

The chain employs TRBV6-1 and TRBJ2-3, with D tentatively TRBD1 (6 bases). The germline gives CDR1 MNHNS, CDR2 SASEGT. The germline V and J ends were trimmed by 4 bases and 2 bases, with 10 bases remaining between them. The CDR3 sequence is 14 residues long. CDR3 protein: CASSAGQDTDTQYF. The CDR3 DNA reads TGTGCCAGCAGTGCGGGACAAGACACAGATACGCAGTATTTT.

This clonotype was counted only a few times. The rearrangement uses TRBV20-1 and TRBJ2-1, with 9 bases matching TRBD2. Germline V gene sequence: CDR1 DFQATT, CDR2 SNEGSKA (reference sequence). There are 15 residues in the CDR3. J lost 6 bases, V lost 1 base, and 7 bases had no gene match. The chain's CDR3 is CSARGPPGLANEQFF. The DNA of the CDR3 is TGCAGTGCTAGAGGACCCCCGGGACTAGCCAATGAGCAGTTCTTC.

In this sample, this clonotype turned up a few times. The chain is built from TRBV20-1 and TRBJ2-6, with a tentative D call TRBD2 (7 bases). This CDR3 spans 13 amino acids. Trimming stripped 7 bases from V and 2 bases from J, with 9 bases between. Germline lookup yields CDR1 DFQATT and CDR2 SNEGSKA (reference sequence). Here the CDR3 DNA reads TGCAGTGTGGGGGGGCCTGGGGCCAACGTCCTGACTTTC. Translating gives CSVGGPGANVLTF.

In its sample, this clonotype was seen a few times. The chain recombines TRBV7-2 with TRBJ2-3; D gene uncertain. This CDR3 has 13 residues. Germline V gene lookup returns CDR1 SGHTA and CDR2 FQGNSA. Trimming took 3 bases from V and 6 from J, leaving 10 bases between them. The CDR3 sequence: CASSLTIKDTQYF. CDR3 nucleotide sequence: TGTGCCAGCAGCTTGACCATTAAGGATACGCAGTATTTT. Full variable domain (remainder filled in from reference TRBV7-2 and TRBJ2-3): GAGVSQSPSNKVTEKGKDVELRCDPISGHTALYWYRQSLGQGLEFLIYFQGNSAPDKSGLPSDRFSAERTGGSVSTLTIQRTQQEDSAVYLCASSLTIKDTQYFGPGTRLTVL.

This chain links TRBV5-1 with TRBJ2-1, with D uncertain. Trimming cost V 0 bases and J 5 bases, with 12 bases left between them. Looked up from germline, CDR1 is SGHRS and CDR2 is YFSETQ. The CDR3 contains 15 residues. The CDR3 DNA follows: TGCGCCAGCAGCTTGGTGCACCCCAACAACAATGAGCAGTTCTTC. Protein: CASSLVHPNNNEQFF. The full variable domain, with the rest looked up from reference TRBV5-1 and TRBJ2-1, is KAGVTQTPRYLIKTRGQQVTLSCSPISGHRSVSWYQQTPGQGLQFLFEYFSETQRNKGNFPGRFSGRQFSNSRSEMNVSTLELGDSALYLCASSLVHPNNNEQFFGPGTRLTVL.

This chain links TRBV13 with TRBJ2-4; D ambiguous. Trimming took 9 bases from V and 0 from J, leaving 12 bases between them. CDR3 length equals 14 residues. The germline CDR1 and CDR2 sequences are PRHDT and FYEKMQ (reference sequence). The CDR3 DNA sequence: TGTGCCAGTCGGAGACTTGGAGCCAAAAACATTCAGTACTTC. Translated, it gives CASRRLGAKNIQYF.